This TCR beta chain was captured by sequencing in a study of T cells in Graves' hyperthyroidism and ophthalmopathy. This CDR3 is built from 14 residues. Trimming removed 2 bases at V and 0 bases at J, with 7 bases between. The germline CDR1 and CDR2 sequences are MDHEN and SYDVKM. Patients with ophthalmopathy all had a Clinical Activity Score of at least 3, a NOSPECS grade of at least 4 and duration under 3 months. TCR beta CDR3 region amplification was performed from RNA transcripts. HTBI primers were employed in a first-round RT-PCR of the TCR CDR3. A single record per CDR3 protein comes from TCRdb applying MiXCR to the multiplex PCR reads. The data contain a few hundred thousand distinct CDR3 sequences, about a sixth of them singletons.

V and J are TRBV28 and TRBJ1-2, with unresolved D. This TCR was sampled from a woman in her forties with Graves' ophthalmopathy. The sample consisted of blood. The CDR3 sequence: CASSLGGANYGYTF. CDR3 nucleotide sequence: TGTGCCAGCAGTTTAGGTGGAGCTAACTATGGCTACACCTTC.